This passage covers 3 T cell receptor beta chains from one sample sequenced in a study of cytomegalovirus exposure and HLA in healthy donors. This PCR relied on a set of 60 Vbeta primers and 13 Jbeta primers. The assay was immunoSEQ multiplex PCR, and TCRdb's table has in-frame clones only and misses some. The repertoire holds around 170,000 clones, approximately 80% seen once, with less than 0.65% in the top ten. The sample consisted of PBMCs. The receptors here all came from a woman between 50 and 59 years old in good health and CMV-seronegative.

This chain joins TRBV19 and TRBJ1-2, with D tentatively TRBD1 (5 bases). Germline CDR1 LNHDA, CDR2 SQIVND (reference sequence). V lost 0 bases and J 6 bases, leaving 8 bases between the germline ends. This CDR3 is 13 amino acids long. Here the CDR3 reads CASSIDHRNGYTF. The DNA for the CDR3 is TGTGCCAGTAGTATAGATCACAGGAATGGCTACACCTTC. Based on the CDR3 plus reference TRBV19 and TRBJ1-2, the full variable domain is DGGITQSPKYLFRKEGQNVTLSCEQNLNHDAMYWYRQDPGQGLRLIYYSQIVNDFQKGDIAEGYSVSREKKESFPLTVTSAQKNPTAFYLCASSIDHRNGYTFGSGTRLTVV.

The chain combines TRBV28 with TRBJ2-1, with TRBD2 matching over 10 bases. J gave up 4 bases and V 5 bases, and 5 bases lay outside the gene matches. The CDR3 runs to 15 residues. Per the germline V gene, CDR1 is MDHEN and CDR2 is SYDVKM. The CDR3 sequence is CASSRSGRGYNEQFF. CDR3 nucleotide sequence: TGTGCCAGCAGTCGGAGCGGGAGGGGGTACAATGAGCAGTTCTTC.

The chain uses TRBV7-2 and TRBJ2-7; D not resolved. CDR3 length: 15 amino acids. Germline CDR1 reads SGHTA; CDR2 reads FQGNSA. With 1 base removed from V and 1 base from J, the gap between germline ends came to 11 bases. The CDR3 protein is CASSLGPTDSYEQYF. CDR3 DNA sequence: TGTGCCAGCAGCTTAGGTCCCACAGATTCCTACGAGCAGTACTTC.